Listed below are T cell receptor beta chains from one sample, sequenced in a study of blood T cells in healthy people across ages. TCRdb fed the 5' RACE reads into MiXCR, producing one record per CDR3 protein. Of approximately 690,000 distinct CDR3 sequences detected, 58% appear once; the ten largest clones hold approximately 40%. Specimen: blood. The receptors were sampled from a man in his 60s in good health. The CDR3 runs from the conserved cysteine through the conserved F or W. Each record gives: D gene, clone size, V gene, J gene, CDR3 DNA, CDR3 protein. A D gene is named only where the DNA matches it firmly. Not all rows give a size; the values are once, few, many and, for expanded clones, a class.

.	few	TRBV12-5	TRBJ2-5	TGTGCTAGTGGTTTGAGCGCCTTTAGTGGGACCCAGTACTTC	CASGLSAFSGTQYF
TRBD1	few	TRBV28	TRBJ2-7	TGTGCCAGCAGTTCGACAGGGGGCGACGAGCAGTACTTC	CASSSTGGDEQYF
TRBD2	.	TRBV18	TRBJ2-1	TGTGCCAGCTCACCACCCGGTTATAGCGGGGGGGCCAAGGAGCAGTTCTTC	CASSPPGYSGGAKEQFF
.	.	TRBV4-1	TRBJ1-5	TGCGCCAGCAGCCCTCCTTCCTCCGGGCCCCAGCATTTT	CASSPPSSGPQHF
TRBD2	many	TRBV5-1	TRBJ2-1	TGCGCCAGCAGCTTGGAGGGTAGCGGGTCTTTGCGTGAGCAGTTCTTC	CASSLEGSGSLREQFF
TRBD1	.	TRBV27	TRBJ1-2	TGTGCCAGCAGTTCCCGGACAGGGCAGAAATACTATGGCTACACCTTC	CASSSRTGQKYYGYTF
TRBD1	.	TRBV10-3	TRBJ2-3	TGTGCCATCAATAGGGGACAGGGTAGCACAGATACGCAGTATTTT	CAINRGQGSTDTQYF
.	few	TRBV10-3	TRBJ1-5	TGTGCCATCTCAGTGGAGGACGGACAGCCCCAGCATTTT	CAISVEDGQPQHF
.	.	TRBV5-1	TRBJ2-3	TGCGCCAGCAGCCCGGACAGACCTCTCACAGATACGCAGTATTTT	CASSPDRPLTDTQYF
.	few	TRBV27	TRBJ2-1	TGTGCCAGCAGTTCCACTAGGGAGAGCTCCTACAATGAGCAGTTCTTC	CASSSTRESSYNEQFF
.	few	TRBV19	TRBJ2-4	TGTGCCAGTAGTATAGCCAGTGCCAAAAACATTCAGTACTTC	CASSIASAKNIQYF
TRBD2	.	TRBV3-1	TRBJ2-3	TGTGCCAGCAGCCAAGAAGGGGCTAGCGGCCCAGATACGCAGTATTTT	CASSQEGASGPDTQYF
.	few	TRBV7-6	TRBJ1-1	TGTGCCAGCAGCACTACAGGGACGCCAGCTTTCTTT	CASSTTGTPAFF
.	.	TRBV27	TRBJ1-2	TGTGCCAGCAGTTTATCAGGAGAAACACACCTCTATGGCTACACCTTC	CASSLSGETHLYGYTF
.	.	TRBV20-1	TRBJ2-5	TGCAGTGCTAGAGCTGGCGAGGAACAAGAGACCCAGTACTTC	CSARAGEEQETQYF
TRBD1	few	TRBV20-1	TRBJ2-7	TGCAGTGCTAGTTCCCCCGGGGACAGGGGTTCCCCGGTGCAGTACTTC	CSASSPGDRGSPVQYF
TRBD1	once	TRBV3-1	TRBJ2-2	TGTGCCAGCAGCCCCTTCCAGACAGGGCCCGGGGAGCTGTTTTTT	CASSPFQTGPGELFF
.	.	TRBV20-1	TRBJ2-1	TGCAGTGCTAGTGATCCCCGTGGGAACTCCTACAATGAGCAGTTCTTC	CSASDPRGNSYNEQFF
.	.	TRBV20-1	TRBJ1-6	TGCAGTGCTGGAGGACGCTCACCCCTCCACTTT	CSAGGRSPLHF
TRBD1	once	TRBV27	TRBJ1-2	TGTGCCAGCAGTGTGGACAGGGCTCGGGGCTACACCTTC	CASSVDRARGYTF
TRBD2	.	TRBV29-1	TRBJ2-7	TGCAGCGTTGGATGGGGACTAGAGACCTACGAGCAGTACTTC	CSVGWGLETYEQYF
TRBD1	.	TRBV4-1	TRBJ1-2	TGCGCCAGCAGCCTGGGGCTCCTGACGGGACAGGGGCAATATGGCTACACCTTC	CASSLGLLTGQGQYGYTF
.	few	TRBV12-5	TRBJ1-5	TGTGCTAGTGGTTTGTCCCCCCGGGTAAGGGATCAGCCCCAGCATTTT	CASGLSPRVRDQPQHF
.	.	TRBV10-1	TRBJ1-2	TGCGCCCTGGGGGCGGCCGACTGGATCTATGGCTACACCTTC	CALGAADWIYGYTF
TRBD2	.	TRBV20-1	TRBJ2-7	TGCAGTGCTAGAGGAAGCGGGGGAGGTTTCTACGAGCAGTACTTC	CSARGSGGGFYEQYF
TRBD2	many	TRBV20-1	TRBJ2-3	TGCAGTGCTAGAGAAGCAGCGGGGAGCTCAGATACGCAGTATTTT	CSAREAAGSSDTQYF
.	few	TRBV5-1	TRBJ2-7	TGCGCCAGCAGCTGGGTTCTAGACTACGAGCAGTATTTC	CASSWVLDYEQYF
.	.	TRBV7-8	TRBJ2-7	TGTGCCAGCAGCTTAACCCTGACGAGAGACAATGAGCAGTACTTC	CASSLTLTRDNEQYF